This T cell receptor (beta chain) derives from a study of shared clonotypes between healthy human individuals. Study outcomes and limitations: Limitation of the genetic and exposure-history diversity represented came from the few donors.

This CDR3 is built from 15 residues. Germline V CDR1 and CDR2: SGHRS, YFSETQ. J gave up 5 bases and V 4 bases, and 9 bases lay outside the gene matches. In replicate PCRs of sorted subsets, around 200 ng DNA, roughly 27,000 T cell genomes, was used. Produced via immunoSEQ multiplex PCR; TCRdb's table is partial and in-frame only. The table lists 2.3 million or so clones, 80% to 95% of them singletons. Concerning this clone: What it recognizes is unknown.

The gene calls are TRBV5-1 and TRBJ2-7; 10 bases match TRBD2. The receptor's source is a man aged 18 to 29 in good health. Some clones in this sample may be carry-over from other donors' samples. The sequencing sample was made of naive CD4+ T cells from PBMCs. Subset defined: CD45RA+ positively selected. The DNA of the CDR3 is TGCGCCAGCAGCATGGCTGCTAGCGGGAGTGACGAGCAGTACTTC. It is translated as CASSMAASGSDEQYF.